This T cell receptor (beta chain) stems from a study of T cell repertoires in cytomegalovirus infection. Study-wide findings and caveats: Clonotypes of TCR beta that were HLA-C-restricted and CMV-specific dominated the ex vivo response.

One entry per CDR3 protein, called by TCRdb with MiXCR from the reads. The sample holds under 600,000 distinct CDR3 sequences, more than 15% seen once. Notes on this clonotype: Antigen unknown.

CDR1 LGHDT and CDR2 YNNKEL come from the germline V gene (reference sequence). With 3 bases removed from V and 5 bases from J, the gap between germline ends came to 21 bases. This CDR3 has 17 residues. This sequence was found in a human donor in good health (CMV status not recorded). Some clones in this sample may be carry-over from other donors' samples. The chain couples TRBV3-1 to TRBJ2-3; TRBD1 or TRBD2 may be the D gene (5 bases each). Sequences were obtained from CD8+ T cells from PBMCs. The CDR3 DNA reads TGTGCCAGCAGCCATGGGACGGCCGACGTAGGGATAGATACGCAGTATTTT. This codes for CASSHGTADVGIDTQYF.